This T cell receptor beta chain was sequenced in a study of blood T cell repertoires in COVID-19. Looking at the study overall: There were acute and convalescent COVID-19 samples, and they came from the United States, Italy and Spain. PBMCs, B-cell-depleted T cells, or T cells provided the cDNA or gDNA that made up the material.

Original processing methods: Nucleated cell number was recorded as an estimate derived from reference gene primer amplification. The repertoire was sequenced with immunoSEQ multiplex PCR; TCRdb's copy has only in-frame clones and lacks some. Clone size and the V and J calls come from that table; the DNA yielded D and trimming. In the table there are 200,000 to 250,000 clones, about 80% of which are singletons. Deletions cut 3 bases from V and 5 bases from J, with 20 bases between. CDR3 size: 16 residues. Per the germline V gene, CDR1 is SGHDT and CDR2 is YYEEEE. The chain links TRBV5-6 to TRBJ2-5; perhaps TRBD2 as D (7 bases). Sequencing input: peripheral blood. The clonotype comes from a woman between 45 and 65 years old with acute or convalescent COVID-19. CDR3 coding DNA: TGTGCCAGCAGCTCTGGCGGGGGCGGATTGAAGGAGACCCAGTACTTC. Translating gives CASSSGGGGLKETQYF.